This T cell receptor beta chain was captured by sequencing in a study of PD-L1 blockade in urothelial cancer. Across the whole study: As for prior chemotherapy regimens, patients had received 0 to 3.

The ends were cut back, 6 bases at V and 2 bases at J, with 17 bases in the middle. Germline V lookup: CDR1 MDHEN, CDR2 SYDVKM. The CDR3 runs to 15 residues. This sample's time point: pretreatment peripheral blood. The cohort comprised individuals with locally advanced or metastatic urothelial carcinoma. What went into each PCR as a spike was synthetic TCR analog templates. Clones were sequenced by immunoSEQ multiplex PCR, and TCRdb holds only the in-frame ones, with some missing. The table includes under 95,000 clones, 70% to 90% detected once. The chain joins TRBV28 to TRBJ2-7, with D possibly TRBD2 on 5 matching bases. The material was PBMCs, obtained around atezolizumab (anti-PD-L1) treatment. The TCR sequence derives from a man aged 55 to 70 with urothelial cancer. CDR3 in amino acids: CASRFPGSDTYEQYF. The CDR3 DNA reads TGTGCCAGCAGATTTCCGGGATCTGACACCTACGAGCAGTACTTC.